The 32 T cell receptor beta chains in this list originate from one sample, sequenced in a study of blood T cell repertoires in COVID-19. Profiling relied on immunoSEQ multiplex PCR, and the TCRdb table lists in-frame clones only, not all of them. The data contain some 100,000 clones, 87% of them singletons. Sequencing was done on a sample of peripheral blood. These receptors were obtained from a human donor in a cohort sampled during active COVID-19.

This rearrangement joins TRBV28 to TRBJ2-6, with D possibly TRBD2 on 7 matching bases. Germline V gene data show CDR1 as MDHEN and CDR2 as SYDVKM. CDR3 size: 18 residues. The V end lost 1 base, the J end lost 0 bases, and 13 bases lay between the germline ends. This CDR3 reads CASSLSGGWSSGANVLTF. CDR3 nucleotides: TGTGCCAGCAGTTTATCGGGGGGCTGGAGCTCTGGGGCCAACGTCCTGACTTTC.

V usage is TRBV16 and J usage is TRBJ2-3, with 7 nucleotides matching TRBD1. The V gene's germline CDR1 is KGHSY and CDR2 FQNENV. The CDR3 spans 15 residues. The V and J ends lost 2 bases and 0 bases, in that order; junction bases with no gene match: 2. The CDR3 nucleotides read TGTGCCAGCAGCCAACGGGACAGAAGCACAGATACGCAGTATTTT. Residues: CASSQRDRSTDTQYF.

Only a few counts were recorded for this clone. The chain couples TRBV7-2 to TRBJ2-7; D remains unclear. Germline V gene data show CDR1 as SGHTA and CDR2 as FQGNSA. Trimming took 3 bases from V and 3 from J, leaving 9 bases between them. The CDR3 runs 13 residues. The CDR3 nucleotides read TGTGCCAGCAGCTTCGACACTCGCTACGAGCAGTACTTC. It yields the protein CASSFDTRYEQYF.

The rearrangement links TRBV10-3 to TRBJ2-5, with 7 nucleotides matching TRBD1. The length of the CDR3 is 15 residues. Trimming cost V 3 bases and J 5 bases; bases outside gene matches: 9. Germline V CDR1 and CDR2: ENHRY, SYGVKD. The CDR3 sequence: CAISEEQGSLETQYF. CDR3 DNA sequence: TGTGCCATCAGTGAAGAACAGGGGAGTTTGGAGACCCAGTACTTC.

The gene calls are TRBV5-1 and TRBJ1-1; a possible D gene is TRBD1 (5 bases). The V end was cut by 0 bases, the J end by 0 bases, with 6 bases between. Germline V CDR1 and CDR2: SGHRS, YFSETQ. This CDR3 is built from 14 residues. CDR3 in amino acids: CASSLETVNTEAFF. The DNA for the CDR3 is TGCGCCAGCAGCTTGGAGACAGTGAACACTGAAGCTTTCTTT. Looking up the rest from reference TRBV5-1 and TRBJ1-1 gives the full variable domain: KAGVTQTPRYLIKTRGQQVTLSCSPISGHRSVSWYQQTPGQGLQFLFEYFSETQRNKGNFPGRFSGRQFSNSRSEMNVSTLELGDSALYLCASSLETVNTEAFFGQGTRLTVV.

The V call is TRBV29-1, the J call TRBJ2-4; D is unclear. Trimming removed 6 bases at V and 0 bases at J, with 9 bases between. Germline CDR1 SQVTM, CDR2 ANQGSEA. The CDR3 length is 13 residues. CDR3 DNA sequence: TGCAGCGTCAACAGCCTAGCCAAAAACATTCAGTACTTC. Protein sequence: CSVNSLAKNIQYF.

The chain joins TRBV7-9 to TRBJ1-6; 10 bases fit TRBD1. Germline values: CDR1 SEHNR, CDR2 FQNEAQ (reference sequence). The CDR3 length is 14 residues. The J segment lost 9 bases and the V segment lost 6 bases, leaving 5 bases of the junction unmatched. In DNA, the CDR3 is TGTGCCAGCAGAGCCGGGACAGGGGTTTCACCCCTCCACTTT. Protein product: CASRAGTGVSPLHF.

This CDR3 reads CASSFWGLAGGSRYNEQFF. For the CDR3, the DNA is TGCGCCAGCAGCTTTTGGGGACTAGCGGGGGGGTCTCGCTACAATGAGCAGTTCTTC. The J gene is TRBJ2-1, the V gene TRBV5-1; 16 bases match TRBD2. The V gene's germline CDR1 is SGHRS and CDR2 YFSETQ. The CDR3 is 19 residues long. Losses at the gene ends were 2 bases for V and 3 bases for J; bases not matched to a gene: 8.

The V and J genes are TRBV30 and TRBJ2-7; tentative D call: TRBD1 (6 bases). Germline lookup yields CDR1 GTSNPN and CDR2 SVGIG (reference sequence). V dropped 0 bases and J dropped 5 bases, with 14 bases sitting between them. The CDR3 loop spans 14 amino acids. Here the CDR3 reads CAWSVKGDTNEQYF. CDR3 sequence (DNA): TGTGCCTGGAGTGTAAAGGGGGACACCAACGAGCAGTACTTC.

This clone was observed once. The gene calls are TRBV18 and TRBJ2-1; D is uncertain. Trimming took 6 bases from V and 0 from J, leaving 15 bases between them. CDR1 and CDR2 from the germline V gene are KGHSH and LQKENI. The CDR3 length is 16 residues. The CDR3: CASSNFDISSYNEQFF. In DNA form, the CDR3 reads TGTGCCAGCTCCAATTTCGATATCAGCTCCTACAATGAGCAGTTCTTC. Using reference TRBV18 and TRBJ2-1 for the parts outside the CDR3, the full variable domain is NAGVMQNPRHLVRRRGQEARLRCSPMKGHSHVYWYRQLPEEGLKFMVYLQKENIIDESGMPKERFSAEFPKEGPSILRIQQVVRGDSAAYFCASSNFDISSYNEQFFGPGTRLTVL.

The rearrangement uses TRBV12-3 or TRBV12-4 and TRBJ2-7; D possibly corresponds to TRBD2 (5 bases). Trimming shortened V by 6 bases and J by 4 bases, and 13 bases separated the two germline ends. The CDR3 runs 13 residues. This chain's CDR3 is CASRSHGVYEQYF. CDR3 nucleotide sequence: TGTGCCAGCAGGTCGCACGGGGTTTACGAGCAGTACTTC.

The genes are TRBV11-3 and TRBJ2-1, with 12 nucleotides matching TRBD2. This CDR3 region has 14 residues. V trimming: 1 base; J trimming: 13 bases; junction bases outside the gene matches: 5. Germline V gene data show CDR1 as SGHNT and CDR2 as YENEEA. The CDR3 DNA reads as TGTGCCAGCAGCTTAGGCCGGACTAGCGGGGAACAGTTCTTC. Protein product: CASSLGRTSGEQFF. The full variable domain, with the rest looked up from reference TRBV11-3 and TRBJ2-1, is EAGVVQSPRYKIIEKKQPVAFWCNPISGHNTLYWYLQNLGQGPELLIRYENEEAVDDSQLPKDRFSAERLKGVDSTLKIQPAELGDSAVYLCASSLGRTSGEQFFGPGTRLTVL.

The V gene is TRBV10-2, the J gene TRBJ1-6; the match to TRBD1 covers 12 bases. With 3 bases clipped from V and 9 bases from J, the junction kept 6 bases outside the gene matches. The CDR3 runs to 16 residues. Germline CDR1 and CDR2: WSHSY and SAAADI. The DNA of the CDR3 is TGCGCCAGCAGTGACCCGGGACAGGGGGCGCGTTCACCCCTCCACTTT. Its translation is CASSDPGQGARSPLHF.

In this sample, this clone turned up a few times. The V gene is TRBV19, the J gene TRBJ1-6; 10 bases agree with TRBD1. This CDR3 contains 15 residues. The V and J ends lost 6 bases and 9 bases, in that order; junction bases with no gene match: 8. Germline V gene lookup returns CDR1 LNHDA and CDR2 SQIVND (reference sequence). DNA of the CDR3: TGTGCCAGTAGCCAAGCCGGGACAGGGGCTTCACCCCTCCACTTT. Protein: CASSQAGTGASPLHF. The full variable domain, in which reference TRBV19 and TRBJ1-6 provide the parts outside the CDR3, is DGGITQSPKYLFRKEGQNVTLSCEQNLNHDAMYWYRQDPGQGLRLIYYSQIVNDFQKGDIAEGYSVSREKKESFPLTVTSAQKNPTAFYLCASSQAGTGASPLHFGNGTRLTVT.

The chain combines TRBV9 with TRBJ2-1, with 7 positions matching TRBD2. The CDR3 has 14 amino acids. V was clipped by 4 bases and J by 4 bases; unmatched bases: 5. The germline CDR1 and CDR2 sequences are SGDLS and YYNGEE. CDR3 coding DNA: TGTGCCAGCAGCTCCGGGACTAATTACAATGAGCAGTTCTTC. It specifies CASSSGTNYNEQFF.

The genes are TRBV12-5 and TRBJ1-2; no firm D call. Trimming cost V 0 bases and J 7 bases, with 15 bases left between them. CDR3 length equals 15 residues. The germline CDR1 and CDR2 sequences are LGHNT and FRNRAP. The CDR3 loop is CASGLVVGSLIGYTF. The CDR3 DNA sequence: TGTGCTAGTGGTTTGGTAGTGGGGAGTTTGATTGGCTACACCTTC. The full variable domain, rest sourced from reference TRBV12-5 and TRBJ1-2, is DARVTQTPRHKVTEMGQEVTMRCQPILGHNTVFWYRQTMMQGLELLAYFRNRAPLDDSGMPKDRFSAEMPDATLATLKIQPSEPRDSAVYFCASGLVVGSLIGYTFGSGTRLTVV.

This clone has only one observation. The J gene is TRBJ2-3, the V gene TRBV5-4, with D perhaps matching TRBD2 (5 bases). CDR1 and CDR2 (germline): SGHNT, YYREEE (reference sequence). This CDR3 has 13 residues. The V and J ends lost 6 bases and 4 bases respectively, with 12 bases between them. The CDR3 nucleotides are TGTGCCAGCAAAGCGGTGAACCCAGATACGCAGTATTTT. Translating it yields CASKAVNPDTQYF.

This clone was counted only a few times. The chain employs TRBV3-1 (or the pseudogene TRBV3-2) and TRBJ2-2; D unclear. There are 13 residues in the CDR3. V gave up 3 bases and J gave up 3 bases, with 5 bases separating them. Germline V lookup: CDR1 LGHDT, CDR2 YNNKEL (reference sequence). The CDR3 region has the DNA TGTGCCAGCAGCCAGCGGTACACCGGGGAGCTGTTTTTT. Translated: CASSQRYTGELFF.

In this sample, this clone turned up once. The V gene is TRBV18, the J gene TRBJ1-1, with D maybe TRBD1 (5 bases). The CDR3 covers 16 residues. Trimming left V 0 bases short and J 1 base short, with 12 bases between. From germline, CDR1 is KGHSH and CDR2 LQKENI. The CDR3 is CASSPPAGTQNTEAFF. The CDR3 coding sequence is TGTGCCAGCTCACCACCAGCCGGGACTCAGAACACTGAAGCTTTCTTT.

The V call is TRBV12-3 or TRBV12-4, the J call TRBJ2-5, with 7 bases that match TRBD1. The length of the CDR3 is 13 residues. With 5 bases clipped from V and 9 bases from J, the junction kept 9 bases outside the gene matches. CDR3 DNA sequence: TGTGCCAGCAGTCGGACCGGAACAGGGGCCCAGTACTTC. Encoded protein: CASSRTGTGAQYF.

The J gene is TRBJ2-2, the V gene TRBV7-9; D remains unclear. The CDR3 covers 13 residues. CDR1 SEHNR and CDR2 FQNEAQ come from the germline V gene (reference sequence). Trimming removed 3 bases at V and 6 bases at J, with 8 bases between. This CDR3 reads CASSLFNSGELFF. CDR3 bases: TGTGCCAGCAGCTTGTTCAATTCCGGGGAGCTGTTTTTT.

This clone was seen just once. This chain links TRBV5-4 with TRBJ2-7, with D tentatively TRBD2 (6 bases). V dropped 4 bases and J dropped 0 bases, with 20 bases sitting between them. CDR1 is SGHNT, CDR2 YYREEE, per germline (reference sequence). The CDR3 is made up of 17 amino acids. DNA of the CDR3: TGTGCCAGCAGCCCCACTGGCGGGGCCAGCAGCTCCTACGAGCAGTACTTC. This translates into CASSPTGGASSSYEQYF.

This clone came up a few times. The chain recombines TRBV20-1 with TRBJ2-1; D is possibly TRBD2 (11 bases). The CDR3 sequence is 20 residues long. CDR1 is DFQATT, CDR2 SNEGSKA, per germline (reference sequence). The V and J ends lost 3 bases and 7 bases respectively, with 34 bases between them. DNA for the CDR3: TGCAGTGCTAGTCCCTCGTGGGACAGGGGTAGCGGGAGGGCCATGAATGAGCAGTTCTTC. Translating it yields CSASPSWDRGSGRAMNEQFF.

This clone was recorded only once. The rearrangement links TRBV6-6 to TRBJ2-5; TRBD1 agrees at 7 bases. The CDR3 extends over 14 amino acids. The germline CDR1 and CDR2 sequences are MNHNY and SVGAGI (reference sequence). V was pared by 5 bases and J by 4 bases, with 7 bases of the junction left unmatched. This chain's CDR3 is CASSLDRVGETQYF. CDR3 sequence (DNA): TGTGCCAGCAGTCTTGACAGGGTTGGAGAGACCCAGTACTTC.

The chain carries TRBV3-1 (or the pseudogene TRBV3-2) and TRBJ2-6, with a tentative D call TRBD2 (5 bases). The germline CDR1 and CDR2 sequences are LGHDT and YNNKEL (reference sequence). V dropped 2 bases and J dropped 5 bases, with 10 bases sitting between them. The CDR3 has 15 amino acids. CDR3 region: CASSQSGNRANVLTF. The CDR3 DNA follows: TGTGCCAGCAGCCAATCGGGGAACAGGGCCAACGTCCTGACTTTC.

V and J are TRBV19 and TRBJ1-5; 7 nucleotides match TRBD1. V was pared by 4 bases and J by 1 base, with 1 base of the junction left unmatched. Looked up from germline, CDR1 is LNHDA and CDR2 is SQIVND (reference sequence). The CDR3 consists of 14 residues. The CDR3, as DNA: TGTGCCAGTAGTACCAGGGGGAGCAATCAGCCCCAGCATTTT. It specifies CASSTRGSNQPQHF.

V usage is TRBV2 and J usage is TRBJ2-4; TRBD1 aligns across 7 bases. In germline, CDR1 is SNHLY, CDR2 FYNNEI. The V and J ends lost 4 bases and 3 bases, in that order; junction bases with no gene match: 12. This CDR3 is built from 17 residues. As DNA, the CDR3 is TGTGCCAGCAGTGCAGAGACGACAGGGTTCGGCAAAAACATTCAGTACTTC. It codes for CASSAETTGFGKNIQYF.

This rearrangement joins TRBV18 to TRBJ1-5; D is unresolved. Deletions cut 3 bases from V and 5 bases from J, with 8 bases between. The CDR3 contains 13 residues. Germline CDR1 reads KGHSH; CDR2 reads LQKENI. CDR3: CASSPNPDQPQHF. The CDR3 DNA sequence: TGTGCCAGCTCACCGAACCCGGATCAGCCCCAGCATTTT.

The chain couples TRBV27 to TRBJ2-7; 9 bases are a match to TRBD1. The germline CDR1 and CDR2 sequences are MNHEY and SMNVEV (reference sequence). The CDR3 has 15 residues. V was pared by 6 bases and J by 3 bases, with 9 bases of the junction left unmatched. CDR3 sequence reads: CASRSRGQGIYEQYF. As DNA, the CDR3 is TGTGCCAGCAGATCCCGAGGACAGGGGATCTACGAGCAGTACTTC.

The CDR3: CASSLPRQGGQETQYF. The CDR3 DNA follows: TGTGCCAGCAGTTTACCCAGACAGGGAGGCCAAGAGACCCAGTACTTC. The rearrangement uses TRBV28 and TRBJ2-5; a possible D gene is TRBD1 (7 bases). The germline V and J ends were trimmed by 2 bases and 1 base, with 14 bases remaining between them. Germline-derived CDR1 and CDR2 are MDHEN and SYDVKM. The length of the CDR3 is 16 residues.

V gene TRBV10-1 combines with J gene TRBJ1-5, with D maybe TRBD1 (6 bases). CDR1 and CDR2 from the germline V gene are WNHNN and SYGVQD (reference sequence). The V gene lost 8 bases and the J gene lost 2 bases, with 16 bases spanning the gap. The CDR3 spans 15 residues. CDR3 in DNA: TGCGCCAGCTTATATGGGGGCCCGGGCAATCAGCCCCAGCATTTT. Its protein product is CASLYGGPGNQPQHF.

V gene TRBV5-4 combines with J gene TRBJ1-5; 9 bases are shared with TRBD1. CDR3 size: 15 residues. The ends lost 0 bases at V and 4 bases at J; junction bases unmatched: 2. Germline V gives CDR1 SGHNT, CDR2 YYREEE (reference sequence). CDR3 sequence reads: CASSLGTGANQPQHF. The CDR3 DNA is TGTGCCAGCAGCTTGGGGACAGGGGCTAATCAGCCCCAGCATTTT.